Below, 18 T cell receptor beta chains from the same sample are listed, as sequenced in a study of post-analysis software for immune sequencing data. Findings and caveats of the study: Higher frequency in patients than in controls was seen for a handful of TRBV segments, with TRBV5-6, TRBV5-1 and TRBV20-1 among them.

These TCRs are of unknown antigen specificity. Unique molecular identifiers were carried by the TCR beta cDNA libraries. TCRdb re-called the PCR reads with MiXCR, one entry per CDR3 protein. The table shows hundreds of thousands of distinct CDR3 sequences, with roughly 46% occurring only once. The sequenced sample consisted of blood. The receptor source for this set is a girl aged 10 to 17 with multiple sclerosis.

The V call is TRBV20-1, the J call TRBJ2-1; the D is unclear. V was clipped by 1 base and J by 5 bases, with 12 bases between them. The length of the CDR3 is 14 residues. CDR1 and CDR2 (germline): DFQATT, SNEGSKA (reference sequence). CDR3 amino acids: CSARASGPNNEQFF. The CDR3 DNA reads TGCAGTGCTAGAGCCTCCGGGCCGAACAATGAGCAGTTCTTC.

The chain combines TRBV3-1 with TRBJ2-3; 12 bases map to TRBD2. Trimming at V came to 3 bases and at J to 5 bases, leaving 6 bases not matched to a gene. CDR1 is LGHDT, CDR2 YNNKEL, per germline (reference sequence). This CDR3 is 16 amino acids long. CDR3 region: CASSQQLAGGGDTQYF. CDR3 nucleotide sequence: TGTGCCAGCAGCCAGCAACTAGCGGGAGGCGGAGATACGCAGTATTTT.

This sequence joins TRBV3-1 and TRBJ2-1, with 10 bases aligning to TRBD2. Germline CDR1 and CDR2: LGHDT and YNNKEL (reference sequence). The CDR3 extends over 15 amino acids. Unmatched junction bases numbered 7, after V lost 5 bases and J lost 6 bases. The CDR3 DNA is TGTGCCAGCAGCTCCGGGACTAGCGTGGGCAATGAGCAGTTCTTC. Translating it yields CASSSGTSVGNEQFF.

This clonotype has more than one count but fewer than ten. The V call is TRBV28, the J call TRBJ1-1; D is undetermined. The ends were cut back, 2 bases at V and 1 base at J, with 11 bases in the middle. From germline, CDR1 is MDHEN and CDR2 SYDVKM. The CDR3 runs 15 residues. This chain's CDR3 is CASSLAQSWNTEAFF. As DNA, the CDR3 is TGTGCCAGCAGTTTAGCTCAGTCATGGAACACTGAAGCTTTCTTT.

With regard to this clonotype: The germline gene is not matched at one end of the junction; a read error may be the cause. The V gene is TRBV6-5, the J gene TRBJ2-7, with TRBD1 as a possible D gene (5 bases). CDR1 and CDR2 from the germline V gene are MNHEY and SVGAGI. The CDR3 has 14 residues. This CDR3 reads CASSYSAGSSEQYF. CDR3 DNA sequence: TGTGCCAGCAGTTACTCGGCAGGGTCCTCCGAGCAGTACTTC.

The sample holds a few counts of this clonotype. The chain uses TRBV7-9 and TRBJ1-2; TRBD1 matches at 8 bases. Germline loops: CDR1 SEHNR, CDR2 FQNEAQ (reference sequence). This CDR3 comprises 14 residues. With 5 bases clipped from V and 6 bases from J, the junction kept 8 bases outside the gene matches. CDR3 in amino acids: CASSPHGQGHGYTF. DNA for the CDR3: TGTGCCAGCAGCCCCCACGGACAGGGACATGGCTACACCTTC.

This rearrangement joins TRBV20-1 to TRBJ1-1; maybe TRBD1 (6 bases). This CDR3 is built from 14 residues. The V and J ends lost 7 bases and 0 bases respectively, with 15 bases between them. Germline V gene data show CDR1 as DFQATT and CDR2 as SNEGSKA (reference sequence). The CDR3 is CSVPDRKMNTEAFF. The CDR3, as DNA: TGCAGTGTTCCCGACAGGAAGATGAACACTGAAGCTTTCTTT.

The V gene is TRBV20-1, the J gene TRBJ2-4, with D perhaps TRBD1 (6 bases). There are 16 residues in the CDR3. Germline V gives CDR1 DFQATT, CDR2 SNEGSKA (reference sequence). Trimming stripped 0 bases from V and 6 bases from J, with 18 bases between. The CDR3 bases are TGCAGTGCTAGAGATCTCACCGACCAGGGGCTAAACATTCAGTACTTC. This encodes CSARDLTDQGLNIQYF.

The chain is built from TRBV29-1 and TRBJ2-1; 8 bases match TRBD2. The ends lost 6 bases at V and 7 bases at J; junction bases unmatched: 5. CDR3 length: 12 amino acids. Germline V gene lookup returns CDR1 SQVTM and CDR2 ANQGSEA. CDR3 sequence: CSVHGGGNEQFF. The CDR3, as DNA: TGCAGCGTCCACGGGGGGGGGAATGAGCAGTTCTTC.

The rearrangement joins TRBV20-1 to TRBJ1-5; 9 bases fit TRBD1. Germline CDR1 and CDR2: DFQATT and SNEGSKA (reference sequence). The CDR3 spans 14 residues. J gave up 7 bases and V 2 bases, and 6 bases lay outside the gene matches. In DNA, the CDR3 is TGCAGTGCTAGAACGGGACAGGGCGGCCAGCCCCAGCATTTT. Translating it yields CSARTGQGGQPQHF.

V gene TRBV7-3 combines with J gene TRBJ2-3; no clear D. Germline assignment: CDR1 SGHTA and CDR2 FQGTGA. The CDR3 consists of 15 residues. V was trimmed by 4 bases and J by 3 bases, leaving 14 bases between them. CDR3 sequence: CASSSDGGVTDTQYF. As DNA, the CDR3 is TGTGCCAGCAGCTCAGACGGCGGTGTGACAGATACGCAGTATTTT.

V usage is TRBV4-1 and J usage is TRBJ2-1; D uncertain. The germline V gene has CDR1 MGHRA and CDR2 YSYEKL. The CDR3 is 15 residues long. Trimming pared 2 bases from V and 13 bases from J, leaving 21 bases between. The CDR3 loop reads CASSQSLGRSETQFF. CDR3 nucleotide sequence: TGCGCCAGCAGCCAAAGTCTTGGCAGATCGGAGACCCAGTTCTTC.

This clonotype showed up just a few times. This sequence joins TRBV27 and TRBJ2-7; 11 bases match TRBD2. The CDR3 is made up of 13 amino acids. Germline V gives CDR1 MNHEY, CDR2 SMNVEV (reference sequence). Germline trimming cut 10 bases from V and 4 bases from J; bases unmatched to any gene: 6. In DNA, the CDR3 is TGTGCCACAACTAGCGGGAGTCGGTACGAGCAGTACTTC. It is translated as CATTSGSRYEQYF.

This clonotype has just a few counts. The chain joins TRBV20-1 to TRBJ1-5; maybe TRBD1 (6 bases). This CDR3 contains 13 residues. The V end was cut by 6 bases, the J end by 5 bases, with 14 bases between. Germline V gene sequence: CDR1 DFQATT, CDR2 SNEGSKA (reference sequence). In nucleotides, the CDR3 is TGCAGTGCCAACCGACAGGACTATCAGCCCCAGCATTTT. It specifies CSANRQDYQPQHF.

The rearrangement uses TRBV4-1 and TRBJ2-4, with TRBD2 as a possible D gene (6 bases). Near its end, the DNA agrees better with TRBJ2-5, so the J call may be wrong. CDR3 length: 15 amino acids. Germline V gene sequence: CDR1 MGHRA, CDR2 YSYEKL. CDR3 sequence (DNA): TGCGCCAGCAGCCAAGTGCCAGCGGGCGAAGAGACCCAGTACTTC. Protein: CASSQVPAGEETQYF.

The chain recombines TRBV4-1 with TRBJ1-1; a weak D match, TRBD1 (6 bases). The V gene lost 6 bases and the J gene lost 1 base, with 12 bases spanning the gap. The CDR3 is 14 amino acids. Germline V CDR1 and CDR2: MGHRA, YSYEKL. Here the CDR3 reads CASSRVDRNTEAFF. In DNA form, the CDR3 reads TGCGCCAGCAGTCGAGTGGACAGGAACACTGAAGCTTTCTTT.

V gene TRBV28 combines with J gene TRBJ2-5; D uncertain. The V gene lost 9 bases and the J gene lost 4 bases, with 27 bases spanning the gap. The CDR3 loop spans 17 amino acids. The germline gives CDR1 MDHEN, CDR2 SYDVKM. For the CDR3, the DNA is TGTGCCAGTGCACGCCAGAGCTCGTGGTCCCCCCGAGAGACCCAGTACTTC. Translation: CASARQSSWSPRETQYF.

This clonotype has just a few counts. This chain uses TRBV9 with TRBJ1-2; a weak D match, TRBD1 (6 bases). This CDR3 comprises 13 residues. Germline CDR1 reads SGDLS; CDR2 reads YYNGEE. V dropped 2 bases and J dropped 8 bases, with 13 bases sitting between them. In DNA form, the CDR3 reads TGTGCCAGCAGCGTGTCAGGGGCCCTCGGCTACACCTTC. Its protein product is CASSVSGALGYTF.